What follows is one T cell receptor beta chain and its context. The data stem from a study of blood T cell repertoires in COVID-19. In the study overall: The study drew acute and convalescent COVID-19 samples from the United States, Italy and Spain. From T cells, B-cell-depleted T cells, or PBMCs came the material, which was cDNA or gDNA.

In the original workflow: From reference gene primer amplification, estimates of nucleated cell counts were derived. Only in-frame clones appear in the TCRdb table, and some are missing; sequencing was by immunoSEQ multiplex PCR. V and J calls and clone size are those listed in that table; D and trimming were worked out from the DNA. The table lists 130,000 or so clones, around 83% of them singletons. This CDR3 is built from 15 residues. Trimming at V came to 3 bases and at J to 4 bases, leaving 7 bases not matched to a gene. Germline loops: CDR1 SGDLS, CDR2 YYNGEE. What was sequenced was peripheral blood. This clonotype originated in a human donor in a cohort sampled during active COVID-19. The chain links TRBV9 to TRBJ1-1; 9 bases fit TRBD1. The CDR3 DNA reads TGTGCCAGCAGCGCCCAAACGACAGGGGGCACTGAAGCTTTCTTT. It encodes CASSAQTTGGTEAFF.